The 19 T cell receptor beta chains below all came from one sample that was sequenced in a study of cytomegalovirus exposure and HLA in healthy donors (dated by TCRdb to the late 2010s). The library was prepared using the immunoSEQ multiplex PCR assay. For the multiplex PCR, a mixture combining 60 forward primers for TCR Vbeta segments and 13 reverse primers for TCR Jbeta segments was used. The source is immuneACCESS, and TCRdb retained only in-frame sequences with V and J called. Part of the clones is not carried over; for the studies checked, unresolved V genes explain less than half of this, and the remainder is unexplained. The sample includes 90,000 to 120,000 clones, with 65% to 75% observed a single time. Approximately 11% of the sample rests with the top ten. Sequenced sample: PBMCs. The receptors were sampled from a man in his forties in good health and CMV-seropositive.

V is TRBV27 and J is TRBJ2-3, with D perhaps TRBD1 (6 bases). Trimming removed 7 bases at V and 0 bases at J, with 14 bases between. CDR1 is MNHEY, CDR2 SMNVEV, per germline (reference sequence). The CDR3 has 15 residues. CDR3 DNA sequence: TGTGCCAGCATCGCGGACAGCGCTAGCACAGATACGCAGTATTTT. Its protein product is CASIADSASTDTQYF.

This chain links TRBV5-1 with TRBJ2-2, with 7 nucleotides matching TRBD1. This CDR3 comprises 14 residues. The V gene's germline CDR1 is SGHRS and CDR2 YFSETQ. The V gene end was trimmed by 6 bases and the J gene end by 9 bases; junction bases not matched to a gene: 11. The CDR3 spells CASTARDSWRELFF. In nucleotides, the CDR3 is TGCGCCAGCACCGCCCGGGACAGTTGGCGGGAGCTGTTTTTT.

The chain uses TRBV5-4 and TRBJ1-1, with 10 bases aligning to TRBD1. Trimming at V came to 5 bases and at J to 10 bases, leaving 11 bases not matched to a gene. The CDR3 runs to 14 residues. Looked up from germline, CDR1 is SGHNT and CDR2 is YYREEE (reference sequence). The CDR3 here is CASSSDRGQSSAFF. The CDR3 bases are TGTGCCAGCAGTTCTGACAGGGGGCAATCCTCAGCTTTCTTT.

V usage is TRBV28 and J usage is TRBJ1-2; 7 positions match TRBD1. This CDR3 is built from 13 residues. Germline V gene sequence: CDR1 MDHEN, CDR2 SYDVKM. The ends lost 6 bases at V and 3 bases at J; junction bases unmatched: 4. CDR3 amino acids: CASSLGTDYGYTF. CDR3 DNA sequence: TGTGCCAGCAGCCTCGGGACAGACTATGGCTACACCTTC.

The V and J genes are TRBV19 and TRBJ2-1; 9 bases match TRBD2. Looked up from germline, CDR1 is LNHDA and CDR2 is SQIVND (reference sequence). The CDR3 sequence is 14 residues long. V was pared by 6 bases and J by 6 bases, with 6 bases of the junction left unmatched. Written as DNA, the CDR3 is TGTGCCAGTAGGTTGGCGGGAGGGATCAATGAGCAGTTCTTC. Protein sequence: CASRLAGGINEQFF. The full variable domain, with the rest looked up from reference TRBV19 and TRBJ2-1, is DGGITQSPKYLFRKEGQNVTLSCEQNLNHDAMYWYRQDPGQGLRLIYYSQIVNDFQKGDIAEGYSVSREKKESFPLTVTSAQKNPTAFYLCASRLAGGINEQFFGPGTRLTVL.

This clone has just a few counts. This sample includes further DNA sequences coding for the same CDR3. V gene TRBV5-1 combines with J gene TRBJ1-3; D remains ambiguous. The germline CDR1 and CDR2 sequences are SGHRS and YFSETQ. CDR3 length: 14 residues. Trimming shortened V by 0 bases and J by 3 bases, and 7 bases separated the two germline ends. CDR3 region: CASSLAGVGNTIYF. The DNA for the CDR3 is TGCGCCAGCAGCTTGGCCGGGGTTGGAAACACCATATATTTT.

The chain couples TRBV10-3 to TRBJ2-2; 7 nucleotides align to TRBD1. The trim removed 4 bases at V and 9 bases at J, leaving 14 bases unmatched. Germline V gene sequence: CDR1 ENHRY, CDR2 SYGVKD. This CDR3 comprises 16 residues. Here the CDR3 DNA reads TGTGCCATCAGTGTCACGAACAGGGGTGACAGCCGGGAGCTGTTTTTT. Amino acid sequence: CAISVTNRGDSRELFF.

This rearrangement joins TRBV4-1 to TRBJ1-5; no clear D gene. Trimming pared 1 base from V and 0 bases from J, leaving 7 bases between. This CDR3 comprises 15 residues. Germline-derived CDR1 and CDR2 are MGHRA and YSYEKL. CDR3 nucleotides: TGCGCCAGCAGCCAAGTTATCTATAGCAATCAGCCCCAGCATTTT. This gives the protein CASSQVIYSNQPQHF.

The chain has TRBV7-9 and TRBJ1-2; D perhaps matches TRBD1 (5 bases). The CDR3 loop spans 14 amino acids. Looked up from germline, CDR1 is SEHNR and CDR2 is FQNEAQ (reference sequence). V shed 5 bases and J shed 3 bases, with 13 bases lying between them. CDR3 in DNA: TGTGCCAGCAGCCCTGCCAGGGTTGACTATGGCTACACCTTC. Encoded protein: CASSPARVDYGYTF.

The chain employs TRBV5-1 and TRBJ1-2, with 7 bases lining up with TRBD1. Per the germline V gene, CDR1 is SGHRS and CDR2 is YFSETQ. This CDR3 has 14 amino acids. The trim removed 4 bases at V and 5 bases at J, leaving 8 bases unmatched. The CDR3 is CASSPGDSGYGYTF. CDR3 in DNA: TGCGCCAGCAGCCCCGGGGACAGCGGTTATGGCTACACCTTC.

The chain joins TRBV5-4 to TRBJ1-1; D is perhaps TRBD1 (6 bases). The CDR3 totals 14 residues. Germline V lookup: CDR1 SGHNT, CDR2 YYREEE (reference sequence). Trimming took 2 bases from V and 0 from J, leaving 8 bases between them. The CDR3 coding sequence is TGTGCCAGCAGCTTAGGACAGATGAACACTGAAGCTTTCTTT. Translated: CASSLGQMNTEAFF.

The chain is built from TRBV28 and TRBJ1-3; D is unclear. Germline CDR1 and CDR2: MDHEN and SYDVKM. CDR3 length: 11 amino acids. The V end was cut by 2 bases, the J end by 10 bases, with 6 bases between. This chain's CDR3 is CASSLRTTIYF. DNA for the CDR3: TGTGCCAGCAGTTTAAGGACTACCATATATTTT.

The chain employs TRBV4-1 and TRBJ2-1; 8 bases are a match to TRBD1. Germline CDR1 and CDR2: MGHRA and YSYEKL. The CDR3 covers 18 residues. V lost 0 bases to trimming and J lost 4 bases; unmatched junction nucleotides: 11. CDR3 coding DNA: TGCGCCAGCAGCCAAGAACCTATAGGGACAGGAGCGTACAATGAGCAGTTCTTC. Its protein product is CASSQEPIGTGAYNEQFF.

The chain uses TRBV27 and TRBJ2-3, with 11 bases lining up with TRBD2. Trimming removed 6 bases from V and 6 bases from J; junction bases left unmatched: 11. This CDR3 is built from 16 residues. Germline assignment: CDR1 MNHEY and CDR2 SMNVEV (reference sequence). The CDR3 here is CASRLTAGTSGDTQYF. The CDR3 region has the DNA TGTGCCAGCAGGCTTACAGCCGGGACTAGCGGTGATACGCAGTATTTT.

V and J are TRBV20-1 and TRBJ2-7, with no clear D. This CDR3 spans 10 amino acids. Germline assignment: CDR1 DFQATT and CDR2 SNEGSKA (reference sequence). Between the trimmed V and J ends, which lost 3 bases and 6 bases, there was a span of 6 bases. The CDR3 DNA is TGCAGTGCTAGTTCGCGCGAGCAGTACTTC. As protein: CSASSREQYF.

The rearrangement joins TRBV7-2 to TRBJ1-2, with D perhaps TRBD1 (5 bases). The germline V gene has CDR1 SGHTA and CDR2 FQGNSA. This CDR3 has 14 residues. Trimming removed 5 bases at V and 4 bases at J, with 14 bases between. This CDR3 reads CASSTQQASYGYTF. CDR3 nucleotides: TGTGCCAGCAGCACTCAACAGGCCTCCTATGGCTACACCTTC.

The chain recombines TRBV5-1 with TRBJ2-7; a possible D gene is TRBD1 (6 bases). The germline gives CDR1 SGHRS, CDR2 YFSETQ. The CDR3 runs to 13 residues. V was trimmed by 1 base and J by 3 bases, leaving 8 bases between them. This chain's CDR3 is CASSLTGNYEQYF. CDR3 nucleotide sequence: TGCGCCAGCAGCTTGACAGGGAACTACGAGCAGTACTTC.

The chain recombines TRBV6-1 with TRBJ2-7, with TRBD2 matching over 14 bases. V shed 7 bases and J 6 bases; nucleotides not matched to a gene: 5. Germline assignment: CDR1 MNHNS and CDR2 SASEGT. The CDR3 has 14 residues. The CDR3 DNA sequence: TGTGCCAGCAAGCCCGGACTAGCGGGAGGCGAGCAGTACTTC. It is translated as CASKPGLAGGEQYF.

The V gene is TRBV4-3, the J gene TRBJ2-7, with D tentatively TRBD1 (6 bases). The CDR3 runs 15 residues. Germline CDR1 and CDR2: LGHNA and YSLEER. V dropped 0 bases and J dropped 3 bases, with 12 bases sitting between them. Written as DNA, the CDR3 is TGCGCCAGCAGCCAAGATGACGGGACAAGCTACGAGCAGTACTTC. Protein sequence: CASSQDDGTSYEQYF.